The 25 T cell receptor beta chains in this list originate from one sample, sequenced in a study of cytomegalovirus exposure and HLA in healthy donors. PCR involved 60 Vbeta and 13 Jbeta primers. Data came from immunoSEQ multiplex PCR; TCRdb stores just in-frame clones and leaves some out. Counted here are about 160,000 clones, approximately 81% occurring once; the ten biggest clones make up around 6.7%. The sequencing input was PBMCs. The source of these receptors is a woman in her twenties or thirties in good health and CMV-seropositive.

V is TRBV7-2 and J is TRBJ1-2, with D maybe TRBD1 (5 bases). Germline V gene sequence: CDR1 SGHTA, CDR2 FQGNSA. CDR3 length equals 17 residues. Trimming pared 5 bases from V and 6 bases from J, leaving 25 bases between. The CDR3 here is CASSHRPYSLGADGYTF. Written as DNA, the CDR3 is TGTGCCAGCAGCCATCGCCCGTACAGTTTAGGGGCTGATGGCTACACCTTC.

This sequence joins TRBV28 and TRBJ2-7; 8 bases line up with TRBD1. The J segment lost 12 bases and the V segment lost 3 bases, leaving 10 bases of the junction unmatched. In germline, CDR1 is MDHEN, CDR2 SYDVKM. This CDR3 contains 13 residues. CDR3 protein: CASSLGQDRQAYF. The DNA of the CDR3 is TGTGCCAGCAGTTTGGGACAGGATCGACAAGCGTACTTC.

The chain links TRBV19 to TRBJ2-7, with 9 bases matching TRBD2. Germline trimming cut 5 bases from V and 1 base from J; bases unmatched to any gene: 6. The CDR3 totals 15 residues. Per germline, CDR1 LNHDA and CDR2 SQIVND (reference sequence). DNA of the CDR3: TGTGCCAGTAGTTATAGCGGGGGCCCGTCCTACGAGCAGTACTTC. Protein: CASSYSGGPSYEQYF. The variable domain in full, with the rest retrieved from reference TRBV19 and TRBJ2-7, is DGGITQSPKYLFRKEGQNVTLSCEQNLNHDAMYWYRQDPGQGLRLIYYSQIVNDFQKGDIAEGYSVSREKKESFPLTVTSAQKNPTAFYLCASSYSGGPSYEQYFGPGTRLTVT.

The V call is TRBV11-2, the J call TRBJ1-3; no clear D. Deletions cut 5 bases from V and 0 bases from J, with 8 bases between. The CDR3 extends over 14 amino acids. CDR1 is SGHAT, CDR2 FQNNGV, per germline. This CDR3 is CASSRVVSGNTIYF. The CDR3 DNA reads TGTGCCAGCAGCCGGGTGGTCTCTGGAAACACCATATATTTT.

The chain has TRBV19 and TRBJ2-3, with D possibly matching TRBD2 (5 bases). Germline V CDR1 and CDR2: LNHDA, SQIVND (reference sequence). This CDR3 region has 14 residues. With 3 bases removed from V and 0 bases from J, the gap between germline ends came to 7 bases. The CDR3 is CASSMTISTDTQYF. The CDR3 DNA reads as TGTGCCAGTAGTATGACTATTAGCACAGATACGCAGTATTTT.

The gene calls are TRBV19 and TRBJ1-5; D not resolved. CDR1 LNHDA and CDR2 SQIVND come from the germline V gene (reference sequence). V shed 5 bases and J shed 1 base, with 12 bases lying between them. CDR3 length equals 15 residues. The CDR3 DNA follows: TGTGCCAGTAGTGAAACAGCGGGGAGCAATCAGCCCCAGCATTTT. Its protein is CASSETAGSNQPQHF.

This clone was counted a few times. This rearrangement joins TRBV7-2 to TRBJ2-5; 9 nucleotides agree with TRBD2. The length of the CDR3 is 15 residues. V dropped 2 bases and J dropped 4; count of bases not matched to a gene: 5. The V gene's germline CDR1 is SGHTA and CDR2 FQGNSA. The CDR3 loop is CASSLMRGGGETQYF. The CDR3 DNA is TGTGCCAGCAGCTTAATGCGGGGGGGCGGAGAGACCCAGTACTTC.

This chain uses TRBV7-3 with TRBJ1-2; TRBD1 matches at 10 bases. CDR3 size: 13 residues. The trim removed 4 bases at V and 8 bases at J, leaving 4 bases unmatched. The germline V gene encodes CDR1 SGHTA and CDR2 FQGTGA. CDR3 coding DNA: TGTGCCAGCAGCTCGACAGGGGGCACGGGCTACACCTTC. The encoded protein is CASSSTGGTGYTF. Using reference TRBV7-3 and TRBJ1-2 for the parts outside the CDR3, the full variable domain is GAGVSQTPSNKVTEKGKYVELRCDPISGHTALYWYRQSLGQGPEFLIYFQGTGAADDSGLPNDRFFAVRPEGSVSTLKIQRTERGDSAVYLCASSSTGGTGYTFGSGTRLTVV.

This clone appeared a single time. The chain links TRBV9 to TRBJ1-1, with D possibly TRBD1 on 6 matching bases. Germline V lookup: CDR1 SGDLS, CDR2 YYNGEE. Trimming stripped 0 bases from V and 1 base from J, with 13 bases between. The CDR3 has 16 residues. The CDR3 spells CASSVGGQGRNTEAFF. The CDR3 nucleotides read TGTGCCAGCAGCGTAGGGGGGCAGGGCCGGAACACTGAAGCTTTCTTT.

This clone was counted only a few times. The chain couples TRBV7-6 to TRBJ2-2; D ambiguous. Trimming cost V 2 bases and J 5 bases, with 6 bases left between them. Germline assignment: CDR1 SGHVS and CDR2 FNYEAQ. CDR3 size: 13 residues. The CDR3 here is CASSLTHTGELFF. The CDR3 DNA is TGTGCCAGCAGCTTAACACATACCGGGGAGCTGTTTTTT.

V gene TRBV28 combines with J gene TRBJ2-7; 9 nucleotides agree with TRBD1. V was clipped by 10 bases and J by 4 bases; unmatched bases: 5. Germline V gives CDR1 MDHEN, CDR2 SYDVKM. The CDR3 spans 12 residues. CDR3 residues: CATRDRAYEQYF. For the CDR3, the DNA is TGTGCCACCCGGGACAGGGCTTACGAGCAGTACTTC. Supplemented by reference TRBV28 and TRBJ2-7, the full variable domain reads DVKVTQSSRYLVKRTGEKVFLECVQDMDHENMFWYRQDPGLGLRLIYFSYDVKMKEKGDIPEGYSVSREKKERFSLILESASTNQTSMYLCATRDRAYEQYFGPGTRLTVT.

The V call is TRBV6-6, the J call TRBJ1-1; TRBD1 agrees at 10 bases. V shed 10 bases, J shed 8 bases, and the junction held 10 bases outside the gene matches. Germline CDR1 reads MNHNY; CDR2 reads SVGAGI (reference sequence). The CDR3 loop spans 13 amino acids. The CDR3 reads CATDGDRGGEAFF. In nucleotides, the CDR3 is TGTGCCACAGACGGGGACAGGGGCGGAGAAGCTTTCTTT.

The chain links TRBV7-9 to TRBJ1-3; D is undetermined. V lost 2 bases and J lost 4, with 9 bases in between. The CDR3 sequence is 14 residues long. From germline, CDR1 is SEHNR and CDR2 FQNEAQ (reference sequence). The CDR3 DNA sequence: TGTGCCAGCAGCTTAAAGACACCCGGAAACACCATATATTTT. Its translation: CASSLKTPGNTIYF. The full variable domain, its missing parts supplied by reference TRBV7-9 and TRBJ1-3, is DTGVSQNPRHKITKRGQNVTFRCDPISEHNRLYWYRQTLGQGPEFLTYFQNEAQLEKSRLLSDRFSAERPKGSFSTLEIQRTEQGDSAMYLCASSLKTPGNTIYFGEGSWLTVV.

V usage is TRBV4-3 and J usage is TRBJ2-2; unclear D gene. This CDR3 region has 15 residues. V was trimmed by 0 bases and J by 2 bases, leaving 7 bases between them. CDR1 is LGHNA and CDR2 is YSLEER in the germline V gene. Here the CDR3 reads CASSQDSLNTGELFF. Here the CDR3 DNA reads TGCGCCAGCAGCCAAGATTCCCTAAACACCGGGGAGCTGTTTTTT.

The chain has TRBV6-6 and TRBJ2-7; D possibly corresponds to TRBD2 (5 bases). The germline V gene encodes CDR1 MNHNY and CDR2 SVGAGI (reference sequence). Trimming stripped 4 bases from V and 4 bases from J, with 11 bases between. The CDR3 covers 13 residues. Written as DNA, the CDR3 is TGTGCCAGCAGTTTTGGACGGGATTACGAGCAGTACTTC. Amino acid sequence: CASSFGRDYEQYF.

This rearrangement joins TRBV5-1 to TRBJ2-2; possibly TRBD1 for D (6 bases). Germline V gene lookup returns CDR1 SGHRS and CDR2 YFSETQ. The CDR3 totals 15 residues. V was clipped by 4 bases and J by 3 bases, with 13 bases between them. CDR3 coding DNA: TGCGCCAGCAGCCCACAGGGTACGGACACCGGGGAGCTGTTTTTT. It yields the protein CASSPQGTDTGELFF.

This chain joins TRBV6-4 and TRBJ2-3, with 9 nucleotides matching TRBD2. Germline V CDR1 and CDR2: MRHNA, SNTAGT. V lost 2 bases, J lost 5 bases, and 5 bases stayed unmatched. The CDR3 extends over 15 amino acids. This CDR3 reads CASSDGGGAGDTQYF. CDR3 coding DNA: TGTGCCAGCAGTGACGGCGGGGGGGCAGGAGATACGCAGTATTTT.

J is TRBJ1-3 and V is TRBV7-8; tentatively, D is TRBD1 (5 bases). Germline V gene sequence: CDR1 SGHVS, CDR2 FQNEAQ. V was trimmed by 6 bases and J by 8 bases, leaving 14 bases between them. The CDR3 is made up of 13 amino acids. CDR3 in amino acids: CASSWGGRDTIYF. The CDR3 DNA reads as TGTGCCAGCAGTTGGGGGGGTAGGGACACCATATATTTT.

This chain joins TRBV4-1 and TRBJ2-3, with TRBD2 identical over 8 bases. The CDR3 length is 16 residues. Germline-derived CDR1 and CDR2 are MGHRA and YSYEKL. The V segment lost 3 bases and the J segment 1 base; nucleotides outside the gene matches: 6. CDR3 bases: TGCGCCAGCAGCCATAATTGGCGGGGGGGCACAGATACGCAGTATTTT. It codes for CASSHNWRGGTDTQYF.

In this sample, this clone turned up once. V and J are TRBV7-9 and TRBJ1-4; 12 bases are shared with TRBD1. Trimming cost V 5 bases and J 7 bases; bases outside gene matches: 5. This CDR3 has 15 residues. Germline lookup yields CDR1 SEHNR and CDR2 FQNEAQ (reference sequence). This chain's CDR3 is CASSRMGQGAEKLFF. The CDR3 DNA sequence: TGTGCCAGCAGCCGCATGGGACAGGGGGCTGAAAAACTGTTTTTT. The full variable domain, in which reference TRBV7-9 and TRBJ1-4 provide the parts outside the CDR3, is DTGVSQNPRHKITKRGQNVTFRCDPISEHNRLYWYRQTLGQGPEFLTYFQNEAQLEKSRLLSDRFSAERPKGSFSTLEIQRTEQGDSAMYLCASSRMGQGAEKLFFGSGTQLSVL.

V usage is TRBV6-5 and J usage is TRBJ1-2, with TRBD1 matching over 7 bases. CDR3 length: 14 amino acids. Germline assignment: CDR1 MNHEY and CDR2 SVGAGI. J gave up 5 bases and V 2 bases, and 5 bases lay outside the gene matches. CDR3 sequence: CASSYGDREYGYTF. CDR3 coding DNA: TGTGCCAGCAGTTACGGGGACAGAGAGTATGGCTACACCTTC.

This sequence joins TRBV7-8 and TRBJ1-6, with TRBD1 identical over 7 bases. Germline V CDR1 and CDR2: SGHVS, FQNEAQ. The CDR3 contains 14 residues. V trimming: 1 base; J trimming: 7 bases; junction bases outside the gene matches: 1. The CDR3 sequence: CASSLDRGNSPLHF. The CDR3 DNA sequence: TGTGCCAGCAGCTTAGACAGGGGCAATTCACCCCTCCACTTT.

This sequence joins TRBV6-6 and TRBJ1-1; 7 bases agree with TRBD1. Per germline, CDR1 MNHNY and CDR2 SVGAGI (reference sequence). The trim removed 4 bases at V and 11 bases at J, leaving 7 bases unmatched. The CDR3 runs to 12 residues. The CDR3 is CASSSRQGRAFF. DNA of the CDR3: TGTGCCAGCAGTTCTCGACAGGGAAGGGCTTTCTTT.

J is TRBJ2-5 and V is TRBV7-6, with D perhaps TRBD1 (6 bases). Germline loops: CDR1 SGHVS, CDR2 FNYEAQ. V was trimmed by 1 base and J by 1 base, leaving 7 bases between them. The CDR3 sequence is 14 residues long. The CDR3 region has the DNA TGTGCCAGCAGCTTAGGGACAGCCCAAGAGACCCAGTACTTC. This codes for CASSLGTAQETQYF.

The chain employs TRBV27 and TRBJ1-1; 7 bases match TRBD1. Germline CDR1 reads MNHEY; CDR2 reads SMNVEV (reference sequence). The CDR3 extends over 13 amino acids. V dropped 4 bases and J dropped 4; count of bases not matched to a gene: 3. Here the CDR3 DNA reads TGTGCCAGCAGTTGGGACAGTGCCACTGAAGCTTTCTTT. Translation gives CASSWDSATEAFF.